This T cell receptor (beta chain) stems from a study of CD8+ T cells in alopecia areata. Germline V gene data show CDR1 as SQVTM and CDR2 as ANQGSEA. The germline V and J ends were trimmed by 6 bases and 2 bases, with 14 bases remaining between them. The CDR3 consists of 13 residues. Sample treatment: oral pan-JAK inhibitor, 5-10 mg twice daily. Obtained from alopecia areata patients were lesional scalp punch biopsies along with peripheral blood. PBMCs yielded sorted CD4+ and CD8+ T cells. RNA was extracted and reverse transcribed into cDNA as the sequencing template. Profiling relied on immunoSEQ multiplex PCR, and the TCRdb table lists in-frame clones only, not all of them. The sample lists some 100,000 clones, about three fifths seen once, with less than 20% in the top ten. Study results and limitations: Clonality in the scalp and expanded CD8+ clones ranked among the top 100 were significantly decreased by tofacitinib. Whether baseline CD8+ expansion is linked to response remains uncertain, given a single nonresponder.

Points on this clone: Its antigen remains unknown.

The V call is TRBV29-1, the J call TRBJ2-7; TRBD2 might be the D (6 bases). This specimen consisted of CD8+ T cells sorted from blood, obtained between weeks 55 and 65, from a patient treated with tofacitinib. This TCR was recovered from a human donor with alopecia areata. The CDR3, as DNA: TGCAGCGTCGCCGGGACTCGAGCCTACGAGCAGTACTTC. Protein: CSVAGTRAYEQYF.